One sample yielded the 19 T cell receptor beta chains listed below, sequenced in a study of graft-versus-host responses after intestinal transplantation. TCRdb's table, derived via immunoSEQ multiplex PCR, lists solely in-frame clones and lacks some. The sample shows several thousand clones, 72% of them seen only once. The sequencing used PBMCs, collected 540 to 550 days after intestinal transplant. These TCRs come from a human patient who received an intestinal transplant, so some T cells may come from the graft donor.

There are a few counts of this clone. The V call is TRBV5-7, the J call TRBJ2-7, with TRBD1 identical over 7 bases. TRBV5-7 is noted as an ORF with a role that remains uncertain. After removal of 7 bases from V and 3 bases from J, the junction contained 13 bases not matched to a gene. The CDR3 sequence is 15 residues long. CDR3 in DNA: TGTGCCAGCTCCCGAGGGGGCAGCACTCACTACGAGCAGTACTTC. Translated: CASSRGGSTHYEQYF.

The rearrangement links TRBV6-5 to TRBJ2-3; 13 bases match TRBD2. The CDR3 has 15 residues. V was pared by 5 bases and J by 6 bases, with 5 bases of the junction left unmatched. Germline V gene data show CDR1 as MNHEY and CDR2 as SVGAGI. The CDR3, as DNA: TGTGCCAGCAGTCGACTAGCGGGGGGCTCCGATACGCAGTATTTT. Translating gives CASSRLAGGSDTQYF.

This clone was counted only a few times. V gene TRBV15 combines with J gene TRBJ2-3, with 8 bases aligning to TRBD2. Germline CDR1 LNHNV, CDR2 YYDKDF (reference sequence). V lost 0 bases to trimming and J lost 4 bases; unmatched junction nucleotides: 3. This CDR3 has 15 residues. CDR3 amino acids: CATSRDMGLADTQYF. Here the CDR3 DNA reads TGTGCCACCAGCAGAGATATGGGACTAGCAGATACGCAGTATTTT.

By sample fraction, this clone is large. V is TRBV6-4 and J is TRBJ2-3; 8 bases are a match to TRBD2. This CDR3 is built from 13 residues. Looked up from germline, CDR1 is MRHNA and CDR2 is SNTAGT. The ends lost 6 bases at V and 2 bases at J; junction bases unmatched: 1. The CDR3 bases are TGTGCCAGCAGCGGGGGGGCCACAGATACGCAGTATTTT. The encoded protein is CASSGGATDTQYF.

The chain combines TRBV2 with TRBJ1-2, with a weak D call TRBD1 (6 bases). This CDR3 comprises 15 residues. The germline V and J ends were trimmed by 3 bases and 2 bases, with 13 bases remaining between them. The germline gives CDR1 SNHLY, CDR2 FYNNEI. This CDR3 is CASSDSRTANYGYTF. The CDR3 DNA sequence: TGTGCCAGCAGTGATAGTAGGACAGCGAACTATGGCTACACCTTC.

The CDR3 here is CASSDAQENSGANVLTF. The CDR3 DNA reads as TGTGCCAGCAGTGACGCACAGGAAAACTCTGGGGCCAACGTCCTGACTTTC. The rearrangement links TRBV6-4 to TRBJ2-6; possible D gene TRBD1, 5 bases. Between the trimmed V and J ends, which lost 2 bases and 0 bases, there was a span of 11 bases. Looked up from germline, CDR1 is MRHNA and CDR2 is SNTAGT. The CDR3 extends over 17 amino acids.

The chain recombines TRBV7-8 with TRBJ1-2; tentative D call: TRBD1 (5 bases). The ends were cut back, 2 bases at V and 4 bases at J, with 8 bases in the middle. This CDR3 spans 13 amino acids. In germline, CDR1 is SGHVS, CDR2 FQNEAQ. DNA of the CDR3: TGTGCCAGCAGCTTACTGGGGGGCTATGGCTACACCTTC. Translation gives CASSLLGGYGYTF.

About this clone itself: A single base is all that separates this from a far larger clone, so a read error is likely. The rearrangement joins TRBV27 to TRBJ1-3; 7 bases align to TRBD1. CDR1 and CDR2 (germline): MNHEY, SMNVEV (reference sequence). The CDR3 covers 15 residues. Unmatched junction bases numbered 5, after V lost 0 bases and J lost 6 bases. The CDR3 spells CASSLSWGTVNTIYF. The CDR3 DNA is TGTGCCAGCAGTTTATCGTGGGGGACAGTAAACACCATATATTTT.

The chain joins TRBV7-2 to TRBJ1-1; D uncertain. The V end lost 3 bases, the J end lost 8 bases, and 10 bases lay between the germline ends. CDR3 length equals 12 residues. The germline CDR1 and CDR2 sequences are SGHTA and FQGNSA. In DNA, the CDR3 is TGTGCCAGCAGCTTCGGTGGGCGAGAAGCTTTCTTT. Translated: CASSFGGREAFF.

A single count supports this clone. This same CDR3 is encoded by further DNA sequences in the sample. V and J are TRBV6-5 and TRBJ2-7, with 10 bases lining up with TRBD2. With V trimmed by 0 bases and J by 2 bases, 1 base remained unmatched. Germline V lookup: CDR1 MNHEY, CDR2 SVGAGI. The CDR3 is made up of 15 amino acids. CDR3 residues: CASSYSSGGAYEQYF. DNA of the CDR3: TGTGCCAGCAGTTACTCGAGCGGGGGGGCCTACGAGCAGTACTTC.

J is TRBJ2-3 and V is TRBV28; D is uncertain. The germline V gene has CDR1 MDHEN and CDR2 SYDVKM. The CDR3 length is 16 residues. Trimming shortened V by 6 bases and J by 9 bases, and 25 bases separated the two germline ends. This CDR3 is CASRDLVLGSPMTQYF. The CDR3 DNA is TGTGCCAGCAGGGACCTTGTCCTCGGATCACCTATGACGCAGTATTTT.

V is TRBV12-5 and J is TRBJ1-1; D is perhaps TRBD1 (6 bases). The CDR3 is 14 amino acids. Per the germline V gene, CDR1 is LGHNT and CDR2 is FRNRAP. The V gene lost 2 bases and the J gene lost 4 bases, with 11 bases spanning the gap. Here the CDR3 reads CASGLWGGSTEAFF. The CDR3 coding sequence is TGTGCTAGTGGTTTGTGGGGGGGCTCCACTGAAGCTTTCTTT.

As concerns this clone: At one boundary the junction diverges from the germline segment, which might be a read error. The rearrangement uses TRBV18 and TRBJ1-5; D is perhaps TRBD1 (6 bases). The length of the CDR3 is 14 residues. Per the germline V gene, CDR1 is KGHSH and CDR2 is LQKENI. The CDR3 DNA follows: TGTGCCAGCTCGCCACAGGGTTCCAATCAGCCCCAGCATTTT. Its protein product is CASSPQGSNQPQHF.

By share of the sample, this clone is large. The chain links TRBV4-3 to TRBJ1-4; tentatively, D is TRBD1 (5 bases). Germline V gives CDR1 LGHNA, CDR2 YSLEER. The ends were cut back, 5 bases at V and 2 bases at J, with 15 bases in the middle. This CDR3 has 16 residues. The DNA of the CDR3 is TGCGCCAGCAGCGTCGGGGGAGGATTTACTAATGAAAAACTGTTTTTT. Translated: CASSVGGGFTNEKLFF.

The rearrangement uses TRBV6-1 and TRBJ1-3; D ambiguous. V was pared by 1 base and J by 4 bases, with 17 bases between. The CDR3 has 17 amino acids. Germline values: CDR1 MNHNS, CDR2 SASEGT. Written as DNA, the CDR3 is TGTGCCAGCAGTGAAGTATATGGCAGTGTCGTGGGAAACACCATATATTTT. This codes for CASSEVYGSVVGNTIYF.

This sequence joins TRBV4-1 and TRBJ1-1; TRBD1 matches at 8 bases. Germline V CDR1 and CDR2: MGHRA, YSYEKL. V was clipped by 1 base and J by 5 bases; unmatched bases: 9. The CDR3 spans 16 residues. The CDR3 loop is CASSQGTGYTSTEAFF. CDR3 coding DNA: TGCGCCAGCAGCCAAGGGACAGGGTACACCTCGACTGAAGCTTTCTTT.

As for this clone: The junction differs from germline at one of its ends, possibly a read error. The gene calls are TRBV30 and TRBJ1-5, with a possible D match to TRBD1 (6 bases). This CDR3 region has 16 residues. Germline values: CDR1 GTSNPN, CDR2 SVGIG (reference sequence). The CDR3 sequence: CGWSLQGYYSNQPQHF. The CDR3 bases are TGTGGCTGGAGTTTACAGGGATACTATAGCAATCAGCCCCAGCATTTT.

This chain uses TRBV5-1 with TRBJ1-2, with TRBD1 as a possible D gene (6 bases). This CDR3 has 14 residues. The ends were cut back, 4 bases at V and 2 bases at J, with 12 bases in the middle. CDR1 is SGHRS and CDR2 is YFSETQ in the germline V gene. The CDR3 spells CASSLRQDNYGYTF. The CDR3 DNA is TGCGCCAGCAGCCTTCGACAGGACAACTATGGCTACACCTTC.

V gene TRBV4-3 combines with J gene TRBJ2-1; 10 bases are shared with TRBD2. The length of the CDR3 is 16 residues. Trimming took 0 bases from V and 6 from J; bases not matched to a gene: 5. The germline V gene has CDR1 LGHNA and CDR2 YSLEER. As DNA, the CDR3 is TGCGCCAGCAGCCAAGAACCCAGCGGGGGGGCCAATGAGCAGTTCTTC. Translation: CASSQEPSGGANEQFF.